Each of the 20 T cell receptor beta chains below was sequenced from the same sample in a study of identical twins. Each CDR3 protein is one row after TCRdb ran MiXCR on the 5' RACE reads. The repertoire has 690,000 or so distinct CDR3 sequences, 8.6% of them found once; the top ten carry 0.85% to 1%. The sample also formed part of further work on yellow fever vaccine responses in identical twins.

The sample comprised PBMCs. These receptor sequences come from a woman younger than 30 in good health.

This clonotype was seen many times. The rearrangement uses TRBV28 and TRBJ2-1; TRBD2 is a possible D gene (6 bases). CDR3 length: 13 amino acids. V lost 6 bases to trimming and J lost 2 bases, with 8 bases between them. Germline values: CDR1 MDHEN, CDR2 SYDVKM. The CDR3 DNA reads as TGTGCCAGCAGCGGGACTCCCTACAATGAGCAGTTCTTC. Translation: CASSGTPYNEQFF.

This clonotype was seen at least ten times. V and J are TRBV12-3 or TRBV12-4 and TRBJ2-5; D gene ambiguous. The V and J ends lost 6 bases and 5 bases respectively, with 7 bases between them. This CDR3 contains 11 residues. The chain's CDR3 is CASSSHETQYF. The CDR3 coding sequence is TGTGCCAGCAGCTCCCATGAGACCCAGTACTTC.

This clonotype showed up many times. The chain couples TRBV28 to TRBJ1-6; weak D call: TRBD1 (5 bases). Germline loops: CDR1 MDHEN, CDR2 SYDVKM. This CDR3 spans 14 amino acids. The V and J ends lost 6 bases and 8 bases respectively, with 14 bases between them. CDR3 sequence reads: CASRAGTQYSPLHF. CDR3 sequence (DNA): TGTGCCAGCAGAGCCGGGACTCAATATTCACCCCTCCACTTT.

The chain employs TRBV6-5 and TRBJ2-2, with 7 bases fitting TRBD2. The CDR3 has 16 amino acids. Germline CDR1 MNHEY, CDR2 SVGAGI. V shed 1 base and J 2 bases; nucleotides not matched to a gene: 4. This chain's CDR3 is CASSYFGGSNTGELFF. CDR3 coding DNA: TGTGCCAGCAGTTACTTCGGCGGGAGTAACACCGGGGAGCTGTTTTTT.

This clonotype was detected only a few times. The chain is built from TRBV12-3 or TRBV12-4 and TRBJ1-1; 7 positions agree with TRBD1. Germline trimming cut 6 bases from V and 8 bases from J; bases unmatched to any gene: 12. This CDR3 has 14 amino acids. CDR3 region: CASRVGISDREAFF. CDR3 in DNA: TGTGCCAGCAGGGTTGGGATTTCGGACAGGGAAGCTTTCTTT.

The V and J genes are TRBV5-1 and TRBJ2-7; 10 bases fit TRBD1. The CDR3 totals 13 residues. Germline V lookup: CDR1 SGHRS, CDR2 YFSETQ. Trimming cost V 1 base and J 6 bases; bases outside gene matches: 1. CDR3: CASSLWTGGEQYF. CDR3 DNA sequence: TGCGCCAGCAGCTTGTGGACAGGGGGCGAGCAGTACTTC. Supplemented by reference TRBV5-1 and TRBJ2-7, the full variable domain reads KAGVTQTPRYLIKTRGQQVTLSCSPISGHRSVSWYQQTPGQGLQFLFEYFSETQRNKGNFPGRFSGRQFSNSRSEMNVSTLELGDSALYLCASSLWTGGEQYFGPGTRLTVT.

This clonotype was found many times. In DNA, the CDR3 is TGCAGTGCTAGAAGTTGGGACAGCTTGGCCGGGGAGCTGTTTTTT. This sequence encodes CSARSWDSLAGELFF. V usage is TRBV20-1 and J usage is TRBJ2-2; TRBD1 matches 7 bases. The CDR3 covers 15 residues. Per the germline V gene, CDR1 is DFQATT and CDR2 is SNEGSKA (reference sequence). Trimming cost V 2 bases and J 6 bases; bases outside gene matches: 9.

The rearrangement links TRBV11-2 to TRBJ1-6, with a tentative D call TRBD1 (6 bases). V lost 5 bases and J 10 bases, leaving 15 bases between the germline ends. CDR1 and CDR2 from the germline V gene are SGHAT and FQNNGV. The CDR3 length is 14 residues. In DNA form, the CDR3 reads TGTGCCAGCAGCAATACAGGGCATGAATCACCCCTCCACTTT. It translates to CASSNTGHESPLHF.

The chain joins TRBV5-1 to TRBJ1-1; a possible D gene is TRBD1 (6 bases). CDR3 size: 16 residues. The ends were cut back, 0 bases at V and 1 base at J, with 13 bases in the middle. Germline assignment: CDR1 SGHRS and CDR2 YFSETQ. DNA of the CDR3: TGCGCCAGCAGCTTGGGGGCAGGGGTCGGGAACACTGAAGCTTTCTTT. Translating it yields CASSLGAGVGNTEAFF.

This clonotype has more than one count but fewer than ten. The rearrangement links TRBV27 to TRBJ1-1; D is undetermined. V was trimmed by 2 bases and J by 2 bases, leaving 9 bases between them. From germline, CDR1 is MNHEY and CDR2 SMNVEV (reference sequence). The CDR3 is 14 residues long. The CDR3 sequence: CASSLVTDNTEAFF. CDR3 nucleotides: TGTGCCAGCAGTTTAGTAACTGACAACACTGAAGCTTTCTTT.

The sample holds a few counts of this clonotype. V is TRBV7-8 and J is TRBJ2-3, with TRBD2 matching over 7 bases. Losses at the gene ends were 2 bases for V and 2 bases for J; bases not matched to a gene: 7. The germline gives CDR1 SGHVS, CDR2 FQNEAQ. The CDR3 is 16 residues long. As DNA, the CDR3 is TGTGCCAGCAGCTTACTCGGGAGGAAGAACACAGATACGCAGTATTTT. It encodes CASSLLGRKNTDTQYF. The whole variable domain, filled in from reference TRBV7-8 and TRBJ2-3, reads GAGVSQSPRYKVAKRGQDVALRCDPISGHVSLFWYQQALGQGPEFLTYFQNEAQLDKSGLPSDRFFAERPEGSVSTLKIQRTQQEDSAVYLCASSLLGRKNTDTQYFGPGTRLTVL.

The CDR3 bases are TGCAGTGCTGCGTCGCACGGGAGTTCCTACAATGAGCAGTTCTTC. Translating it yields CSAASHGSSYNEQFF. The V and J genes are TRBV20-1 and TRBJ2-1, with TRBD2 as a possible D gene (6 bases). The CDR3 runs 15 residues. Deletions cut 5 bases from V and 1 base from J, with 15 bases between. CDR1 is DFQATT, CDR2 SNEGSKA, per germline (reference sequence).

In its sample, this clonotype was seen many times. This chain joins TRBV6-2 or TRBV6-3 and TRBJ2-5; possibly TRBD1 for D (5 bases). V was clipped by 6 bases and J by 2 bases, with 13 bases between them. CDR1 and CDR2 (germline): MNHEY, SVGEGT. The CDR3 runs to 14 residues. The CDR3 bases are TGTGCCAGCAGACACCCCAGGGCTCAAGAGACCCAGTACTTC. Residues: CASRHPRAQETQYF.

This chain links TRBV5-6 with TRBJ1-1, with D possibly being TRBD1 (6 bases). The CDR3 runs to 13 residues. The ends were cut back, 7 bases at V and 7 bases at J, with 17 bases in the middle. Germline V gene data show CDR1 as SGHDT and CDR2 as YYEEEE. This CDR3 is CASSGRGSDEAFF. The CDR3 DNA sequence: TGTGCCAGCTCCGGGAGGGGGTCGGATGAAGCTTTCTTT.

Only a few counts were recorded for this clonotype. The CDR3, as DNA: TGCGCCAGCAGCCAAGATTGGGGACGGCTTAATGAAAAACTGTTTTTT. This encodes CASSQDWGRLNEKLFF. V gene TRBV4-1 combines with J gene TRBJ1-4, with a weak D call TRBD1 (5 bases). CDR1 and CDR2 from the germline V gene are MGHRA and YSYEKL. V shed 0 bases and J shed 4 bases, with 12 bases lying between them. This CDR3 has 16 residues.

This clonotype was observed a few times. The V and J genes are TRBV20-1 and TRBJ1-5; D call uncertain. CDR3 size: 15 residues. In germline, CDR1 is DFQATT, CDR2 SNEGSKA (reference sequence). V was clipped by 3 bases and J by 1 base, with 13 bases between them. In nucleotides, the CDR3 is TGCAGTGCTAGCGCCACGGCGGGGAGCAATCAGCCCCAGCATTTT. Residues: CSASATAGSNQPQHF.

There are many counts of this clonotype. V and J are TRBV27 and TRBJ2-7, with TRBD1 as a possible D gene (6 bases). The CDR3 is 16 amino acids. The ends were cut back, 1 base at V and 0 bases at J, with 13 bases in the middle. Germline CDR1 is MNHEY and CDR2 is SMNVEV (reference sequence). CDR3 nucleotides: TGTGCCAGCAGTTTATATTGGGGGCTCAGCTCCTACGAGCAGTACTTC. It yields the protein CASSLYWGLSSYEQYF.

The V call is TRBV2, the J call TRBJ2-5; no reliable D call. Between the trimmed V and J ends, which lost 6 bases and 0 bases, there was a span of 11 bases. Germline V gives CDR1 SNHLY, CDR2 FYNNEI. The CDR3 totals 14 residues. CDR3 coding DNA: TGTGCCAGCAGACGAAACCGTAACCAAGAGACCCAGTACTTC. This codes for CASRRNRNQETQYF.

This chain uses TRBV24-1 with TRBJ2-3; TRBD2 matches 8 bases. The CDR3 has 18 residues. Trimming took 4 bases from V and 3 from J; bases not matched to a gene: 14. Germline assignment: CDR1 KGHDR and CDR2 SFDVKD. CDR3 sequence reads: CATSDPPGGGRGTDTQYF. Here the CDR3 DNA reads TGTGCCACCAGTGACCCCCCGGGGGGGGGCCGTGGAACAGATACGCAGTATTTT.

This clonotype occurred many times. This rearrangement joins TRBV12-3 or TRBV12-4 to TRBJ1-5; TRBD1 is a possible D gene (6 bases). This CDR3 has 14 amino acids. V was shortened by 6 bases and J by 5 bases, with 14 bases between the two germline ends. The CDR3 here is CASSPQGGHQPQHF. The CDR3 coding sequence is TGTGCCAGCAGCCCCCAAGGGGGGCATCAGCCCCAGCATTTT.